This T cell receptor (beta chain) originates from a study of T cell repertoires in cytomegalovirus infection. TCRdb passed the reads through MiXCR, listing each CDR3 protein once. The sample holds roughly 990,000 distinct CDR3 sequences; approximately 31% are singletons and the top ten take 13%. The sample holds many counts of this clonotype. Its antigen is not identified. This clonotype was sampled from a human donor in good health (CMV status not recorded). Some clones in this sample may be carry-over from other donors' samples. Sequenced here: cultured CD8+ T cells from PBMCs, sampled from culture after CMV antigen stimulation.

The CDR3 coding sequence is TGTGCCAGCAGCTTAATGGGCACAGATACGCAGTATTTT. Its protein is CASSLMGTDTQYF. The chain carries TRBV7-8 and TRBJ2-3; D not certain. Per the germline V gene, CDR1 is SGHVS and CDR2 is FQNEAQ. With 2 bases removed from V and 1 base from J, the gap between germline ends came to 4 bases. This CDR3 is built from 13 residues. Filled out from reference TRBV7-8 and TRBJ2-3, the complete variable domain reads GAGVSQSPRYKVAKRGQDVALRCDPISGHVSLFWYQQALGQGPEFLTYFQNEAQLDKSGLPSDRFFAERPEGSVSTLKIQRTQQEDSAVYLCASSLMGTDTQYFGPGTRLTVL.